The rows below give T cell receptor beta chains drawn from one sample of a study of beta chain features in type 1 diabetes. Generated by immunoSEQ multiplex PCR, the TCRdb table keeps only in-frame clones and is missing some. The profile shows about 150,000 clones, 9% of them singletons. The sequencing sample was made of central memory CD4+ T cells from blood. The receptors shown here come from a woman in her twenties or thirties with type 1 diabetes. The CDR3 runs from the conserved cysteine through the conserved F or W. D genes are given only for firm matches. Clone size appears in some rows only: once, few, many, or a class for an expanded clone.

clone_size	j_call	d_call	v_call	cdr3_aa	cdr3_nt
.	TRBJ2-5	.	TRBV7-7	CASSLGPGAGQETQYF	TGTGCTAGCAGCTTAGGGCCAGGGGCCGGCCAAGAGACCCAGTACTTC
few	TRBJ2-2	TRBD1	TRBV13	CASSLGDRDGTGELFF	TGTGCCAGCAGCTTAGGCGACAGGGATGGGACCGGGGAGCTGTTTTTT
.	TRBJ2-5	.	TRBV30	CAWNAGQETQYF	TGTGCCTGGAATGCAGGGCAAGAGACCCAGTACTTC
few	TRBJ2-2	.	TRBV4-2	CASSQLSQGVGELFF	TGTGCCAGCAGCCAATTAAGCCAGGGCGTCGGGGAGCTGTTTTTT
few	TRBJ2-2	TRBD1	TRBV5-4	CASSPMTGGTGELFF	TGTGCCAGCAGCCCAATGACAGGGGGCACCGGGGAGCTGTTTTTT
.	TRBJ2-2	TRBD1	TRBV7-8	CASSLGGQGNTGELFF	TGTGCCAGCAGCTTAGGGGGACAGGGGAACACCGGGGAGCTGTTTTTT
few	TRBJ1-2	.	TRBV6-6	CAIPRGDYGYTF	TGTGCCATCCCCAGGGGAGACTATGGCTACACCTTC
few	TRBJ2-6	TRBD2	TRBV5-1	CASSLTSGSAGANVLTF	TGCGCCAGCAGCTTGACTAGCGGGAGTGCCGGGGCCAACGTCCTGACTTTC
few	TRBJ1-1	.	TRBV9	CASSVGWEWNTEAFF	TGTGCCAGCAGCGTAGGTTGGGAGTGGAACACTGAAGCTTTCTTT
few	TRBJ2-1	TRBD1	TRBV7-6	CASRPTGGPFDEQFF	TGTGCCAGCAGACCGACAGGGGGCCCGTTCGATGAGCAGTTCTTC
few	TRBJ2-7	.	TRBV2	CASSDGLYGGEQYF	TGTGCCAGCAGTGATGGTCTTTATGGGGGGGAGCAGTACTTC
.	TRBJ1-1	TRBD1	TRBV5-1	CASSHSGQGNTEAFF	TGCGCCAGCAGCCACTCGGGACAGGGGAACACTGAAGCTTTCTTT
few	TRBJ2-5	TRBD2	TRBV6-6	CASSYRGEETQYF	TGTGCCAGCAGTTATCGGGGGGAGGAGACCCAGTACTTC
few	TRBJ2-7	TRBD1	TRBV7-9	CASSPTGVRNEQYF	TGTGCCAGCAGCCCGACAGGGGTCCGAAACGAGCAGTACTTC
few	TRBJ2-3	TRBD2	TRBV5-6	CASSDTTSADTQYF	TGTGCCAGCAGCGATACGACTAGCGCAGATACGCAGTATTTT